The clone carrying this TCR beta chain has a count of ten or more. TCRdb re-processed the PCR reads through MiXCR. There are 25,000 to 30,000 clones in the sample; 15% to 20% occur only once, and about 4.4% lies in the top ten. No treatment of any kind had been given to any patient before thyroid surgery. The data stem from a study of metastatic and nonmetastatic thyroid tumors. The overall study: Across peripheral blood and tumor or nodule tissue samples taken from malignant and benign thyroid patients, the repertoires were compared with one another.

This receptor was obtained from a female donor with papillary thyroid cancer or a benign thyroid nodule (not recorded which). Some clones in this sample may be carry-over from other donors' samples. The sequenced material came from blood.

The CDR3 loop reads CASSVAVGGTRNEQFF. The DNA of the CDR3 is TGTGCCAGCAGCGTAGCTGTAGGGGGCACAAGGAATGAGCAGTTCTTC. The chain recombines TRBV9 with TRBJ2-1, with TRBD1 matching 7 bases. CDR3 length equals 16 residues. Germline assignment: CDR1 SGDLS and CDR2 YYNGEE. The J segment lost 7 bases and the V segment lost 0 bases, leaving 10 bases of the junction unmatched.